This T cell receptor (beta chain) stems from a study of control samples from healthy donors and cancer patients. Germline V gene data show CDR1 as LGHDT and CDR2 as YNNKEL (reference sequence). Trimming removed 5 bases from V and 0 bases from J, with 2 bases in between. The CDR3 runs 11 residues. Sequencing used immunoSEQ multiplex PCR; TCRdb keeps in-frame clones, though not all of them. This sample has around 42,000 clones, with over 80% found just once. What was sequenced was blood. V and J are TRBV3-1 (or the pseudogene TRBV3-2) and TRBJ2-7; D remains ambiguous. The receptor comes from a man aged 55 to 70 in good health. In DNA, the CDR3 is TGTGCCAGCAGCAACTCCTACGAGCAGTACTTC. Its protein is CASSNSYEQYF.